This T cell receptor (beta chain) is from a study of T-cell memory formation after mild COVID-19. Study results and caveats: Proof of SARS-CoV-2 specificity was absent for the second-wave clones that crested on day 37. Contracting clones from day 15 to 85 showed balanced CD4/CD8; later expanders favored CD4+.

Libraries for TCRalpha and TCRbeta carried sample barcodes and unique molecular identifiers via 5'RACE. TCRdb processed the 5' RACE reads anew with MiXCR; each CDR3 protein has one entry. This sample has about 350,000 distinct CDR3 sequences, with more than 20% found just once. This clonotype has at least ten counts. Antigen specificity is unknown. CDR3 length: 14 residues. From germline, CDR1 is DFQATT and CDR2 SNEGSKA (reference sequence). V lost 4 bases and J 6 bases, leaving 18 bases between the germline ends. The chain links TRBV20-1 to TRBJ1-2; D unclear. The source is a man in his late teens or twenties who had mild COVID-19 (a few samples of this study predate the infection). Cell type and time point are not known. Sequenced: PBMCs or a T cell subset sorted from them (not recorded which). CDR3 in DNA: TGCAGTGCTATAATACCAGGCGCCCATGATGGCTACACCTTC. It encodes CSAIIPGAHDGYTF.